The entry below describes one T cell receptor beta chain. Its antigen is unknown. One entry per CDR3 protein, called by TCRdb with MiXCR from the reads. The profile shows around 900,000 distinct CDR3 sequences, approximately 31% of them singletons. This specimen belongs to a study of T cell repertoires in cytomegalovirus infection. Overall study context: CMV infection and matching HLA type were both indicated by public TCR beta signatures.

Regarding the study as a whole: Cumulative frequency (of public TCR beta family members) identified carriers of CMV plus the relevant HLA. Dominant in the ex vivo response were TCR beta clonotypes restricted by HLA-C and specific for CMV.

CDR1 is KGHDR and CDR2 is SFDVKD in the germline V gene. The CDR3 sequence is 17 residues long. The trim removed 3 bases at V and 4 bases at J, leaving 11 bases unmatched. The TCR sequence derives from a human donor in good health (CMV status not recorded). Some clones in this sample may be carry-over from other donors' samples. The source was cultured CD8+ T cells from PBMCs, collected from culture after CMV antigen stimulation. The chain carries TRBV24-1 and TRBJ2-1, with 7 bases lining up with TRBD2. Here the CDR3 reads CATSDHRLAGVYNEQFF. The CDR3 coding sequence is TGTGCCACCAGTGATCATCGTCTGGCGGGAGTATACAATGAGCAGTTCTTC.